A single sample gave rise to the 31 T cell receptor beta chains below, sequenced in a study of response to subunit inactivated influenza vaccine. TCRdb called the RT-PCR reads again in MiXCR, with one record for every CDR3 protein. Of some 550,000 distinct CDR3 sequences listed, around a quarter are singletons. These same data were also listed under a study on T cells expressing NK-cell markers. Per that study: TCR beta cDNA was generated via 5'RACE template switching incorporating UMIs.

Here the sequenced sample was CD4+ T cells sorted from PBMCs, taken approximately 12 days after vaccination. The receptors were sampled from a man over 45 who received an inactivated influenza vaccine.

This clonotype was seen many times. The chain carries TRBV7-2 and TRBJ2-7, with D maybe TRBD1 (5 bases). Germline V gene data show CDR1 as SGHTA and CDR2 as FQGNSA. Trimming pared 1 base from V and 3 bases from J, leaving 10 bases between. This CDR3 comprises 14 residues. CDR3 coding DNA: TGTGCCAGCAGCTTAGGGACAACCCACTACGAGCAGTACTTC. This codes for CASSLGTTHYEQYF.

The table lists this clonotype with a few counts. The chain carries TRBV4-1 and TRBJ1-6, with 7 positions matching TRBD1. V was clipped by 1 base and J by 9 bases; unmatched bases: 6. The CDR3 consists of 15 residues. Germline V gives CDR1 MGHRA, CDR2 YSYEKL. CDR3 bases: TGCGCCAGCAGCCAAGGGACAGGTCTAACTTCACCCCTCCACTTT. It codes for CASSQGTGLTSPLHF.

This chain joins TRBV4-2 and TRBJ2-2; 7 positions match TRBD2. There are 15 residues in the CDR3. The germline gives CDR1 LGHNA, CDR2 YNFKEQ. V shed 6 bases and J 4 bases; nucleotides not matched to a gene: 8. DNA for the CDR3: TGTGCCAGCAGGACGGGCGGGAGTTTCACCGGGGAGCTGTTTTTT. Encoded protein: CASRTGGSFTGELFF.

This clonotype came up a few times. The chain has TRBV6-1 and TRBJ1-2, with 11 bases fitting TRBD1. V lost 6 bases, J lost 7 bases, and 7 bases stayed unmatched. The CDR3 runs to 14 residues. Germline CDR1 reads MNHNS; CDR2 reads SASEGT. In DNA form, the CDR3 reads TGTGCCAGCAGCCAAAGGACAGGGGGCATTGGCTACACCTTC. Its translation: CASSQRTGGIGYTF.

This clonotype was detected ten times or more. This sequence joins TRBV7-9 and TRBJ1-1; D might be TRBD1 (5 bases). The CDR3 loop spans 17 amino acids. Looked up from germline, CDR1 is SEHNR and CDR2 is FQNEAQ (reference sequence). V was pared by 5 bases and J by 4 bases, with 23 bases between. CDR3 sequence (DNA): TGTGCCAGCAGCCGAATCCGGGGGGGGAGGGTAGTCACTGAAGCTTTCTTT. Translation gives CASSRIRGGRVVTEAFF.

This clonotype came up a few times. Here the CDR3 DNA reads TGTGCCAGCAGGGAAACGACTAGCGGGAGAACAGATACGCAGTATTTT. This codes for CASRETTSGRTDTQYF. The rearrangement uses TRBV25-1 and TRBJ2-3, with TRBD2 identical over 12 bases. The V gene end was trimmed by 6 bases and the J gene end by 3 bases; junction bases not matched to a gene: 7. Germline V CDR1 and CDR2: MGHDK, SYGVNS. The CDR3 has 16 residues.

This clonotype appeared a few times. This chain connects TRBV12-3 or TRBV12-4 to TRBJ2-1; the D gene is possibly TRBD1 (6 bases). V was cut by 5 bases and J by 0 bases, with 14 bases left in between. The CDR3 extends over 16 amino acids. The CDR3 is CASSPPGHSSYNEQFF. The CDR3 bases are TGTGCCAGCAGTCCGCCGGGACATAGCTCCTACAATGAGCAGTTCTTC.

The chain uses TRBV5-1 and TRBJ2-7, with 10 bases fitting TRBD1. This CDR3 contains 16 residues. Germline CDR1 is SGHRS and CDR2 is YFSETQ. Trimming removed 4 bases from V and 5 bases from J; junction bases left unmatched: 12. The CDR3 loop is CASSPALAGQGNEQYF. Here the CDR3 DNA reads TGCGCCAGCAGCCCGGCTTTAGCGGGACAGGGGAACGAGCAGTACTTC. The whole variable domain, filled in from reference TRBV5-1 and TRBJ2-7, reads KAGVTQTPRYLIKTRGQQVTLSCSPISGHRSVSWYQQTPGQGLQFLFEYFSETQRNKGNFPGRFSGRQFSNSRSEMNVSTLELGDSALYLCASSPALAGQGNEQYFGPGTRLTVT.

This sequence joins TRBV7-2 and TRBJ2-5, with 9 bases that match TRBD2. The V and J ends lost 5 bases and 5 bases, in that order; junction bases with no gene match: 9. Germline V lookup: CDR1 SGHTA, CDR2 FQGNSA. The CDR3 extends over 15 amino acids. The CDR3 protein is CASSPRVAGEETQYF. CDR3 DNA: TGTGCCAGCAGCCCCCGGGTAGCGGGGGAGGAGACCCAGTACTTC. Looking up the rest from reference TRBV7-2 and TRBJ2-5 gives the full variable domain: GAGVSQSPSNKVTEKGKDVELRCDPISGHTALYWYRQSLGQGLEFLIYFQGNSAPDKSGLPSDRFSAERTGGSVSTLTIQRTQQEDSAVYLCASSPRVAGEETQYFGPGTRLLVL.

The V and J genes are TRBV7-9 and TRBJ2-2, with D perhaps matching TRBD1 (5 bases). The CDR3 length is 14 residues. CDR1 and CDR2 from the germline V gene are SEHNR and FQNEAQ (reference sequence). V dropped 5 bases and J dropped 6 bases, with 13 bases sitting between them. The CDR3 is CASSPNIGAGELFF. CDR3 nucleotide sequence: TGTGCCAGCAGCCCGAATATAGGGGCCGGGGAGCTGTTTTTT.

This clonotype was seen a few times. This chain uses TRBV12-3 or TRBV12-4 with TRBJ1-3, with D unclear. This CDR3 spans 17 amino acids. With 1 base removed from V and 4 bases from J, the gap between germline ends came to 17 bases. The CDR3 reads CASSLDSDYFDGNTIYF. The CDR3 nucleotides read TGTGCCAGCAGTTTAGACAGCGACTACTTTGACGGAAACACCATATATTTT.

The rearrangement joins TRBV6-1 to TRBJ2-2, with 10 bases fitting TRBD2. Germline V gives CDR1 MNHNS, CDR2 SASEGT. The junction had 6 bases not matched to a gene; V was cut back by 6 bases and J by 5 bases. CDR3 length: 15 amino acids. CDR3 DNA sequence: TGTGCCAGCAGCCGAGCGGGAGGGGGAACCGGGGAGCTGTTTTTT. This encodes CASSRAGGGTGELFF.

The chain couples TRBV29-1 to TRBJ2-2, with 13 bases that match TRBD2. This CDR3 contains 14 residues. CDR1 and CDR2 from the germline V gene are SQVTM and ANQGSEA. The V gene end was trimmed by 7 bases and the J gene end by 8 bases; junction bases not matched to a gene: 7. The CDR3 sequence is CSATSGGAVGELFF. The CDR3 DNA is TGCAGCGCTACTAGCGGGGGGGCCGTGGGGGAGCTGTTTTTT.

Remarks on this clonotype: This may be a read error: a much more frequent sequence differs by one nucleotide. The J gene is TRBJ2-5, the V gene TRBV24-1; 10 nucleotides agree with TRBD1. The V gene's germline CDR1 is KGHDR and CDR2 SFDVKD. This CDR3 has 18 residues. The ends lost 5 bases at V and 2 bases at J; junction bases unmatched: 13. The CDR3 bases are TGTGCCACCAGTGCATACTCAAGGGCGGGACAGGGGCAAGAGACCCAGTACTTC. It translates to CATSAYSRAGQGQETQYF.

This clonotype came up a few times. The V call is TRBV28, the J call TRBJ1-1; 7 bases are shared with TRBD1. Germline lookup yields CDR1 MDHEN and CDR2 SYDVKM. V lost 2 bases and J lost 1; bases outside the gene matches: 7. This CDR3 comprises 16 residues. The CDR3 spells CASSLPDRATNTEAFF. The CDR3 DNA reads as TGTGCCAGCAGTTTACCCGACAGGGCAACGAACACTGAAGCTTTCTTT.

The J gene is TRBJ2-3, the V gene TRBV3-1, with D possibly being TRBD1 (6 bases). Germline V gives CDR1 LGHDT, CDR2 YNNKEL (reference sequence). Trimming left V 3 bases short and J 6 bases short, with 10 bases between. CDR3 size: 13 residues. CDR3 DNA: TGTGCCAGCAGCCAGCAGGGGCGGGATACGCAGTATTTT. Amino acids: CASSQQGRDTQYF.

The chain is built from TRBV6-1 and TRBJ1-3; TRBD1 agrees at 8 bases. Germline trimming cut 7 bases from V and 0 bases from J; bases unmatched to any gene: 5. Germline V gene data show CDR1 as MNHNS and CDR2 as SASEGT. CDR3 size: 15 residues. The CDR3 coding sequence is TGTGCCAGCACCTCAACAGGGGGCTCTGGAAACACCATATATTTT. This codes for CASTSTGGSGNTIYF.

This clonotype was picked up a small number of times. The CDR3 is CASSWGGGINSPLHF. CDR3 DNA sequence: TGTGCCAGCAGTTGGGGAGGGGGCATTAATTCACCCCTCCACTTT. The chain has TRBV12-3 or TRBV12-4 and TRBJ1-6; 7 bases line up with TRBD1. The junction had 6 bases not matched to a gene; V was cut back by 4 bases and J by 6 bases. The CDR3 has 15 amino acids.

In nucleotides, the CDR3 is TGCGCCAGCAGCTTGTCGCACAGCACAGATACGCAGTATTTT. It is translated as CASSLSHSTDTQYF. The gene calls are TRBV5-1 and TRBJ2-3; D ambiguous. Trimming took off 1 base at V and 0 bases at J, with 6 bases between the two ends. CDR3 length: 14 residues. The germline V gene encodes CDR1 SGHRS and CDR2 YFSETQ.

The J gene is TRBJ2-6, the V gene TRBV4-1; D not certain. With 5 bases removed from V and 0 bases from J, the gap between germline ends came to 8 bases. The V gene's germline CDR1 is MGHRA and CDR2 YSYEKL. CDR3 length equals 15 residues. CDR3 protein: CASSLADSGANVLTF. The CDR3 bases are TGCGCCAGCAGCTTAGCAGACTCTGGGGCCAACGTCCTGACTTTC.

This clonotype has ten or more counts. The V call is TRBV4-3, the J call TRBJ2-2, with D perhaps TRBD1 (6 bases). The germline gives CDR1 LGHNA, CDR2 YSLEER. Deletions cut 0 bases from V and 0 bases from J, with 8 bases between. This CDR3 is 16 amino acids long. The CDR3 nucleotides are TGCGCCAGCAGCCAAGAGACAGGTTCGAACACCGGGGAGCTGTTTTTT. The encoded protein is CASSQETGSNTGELFF.

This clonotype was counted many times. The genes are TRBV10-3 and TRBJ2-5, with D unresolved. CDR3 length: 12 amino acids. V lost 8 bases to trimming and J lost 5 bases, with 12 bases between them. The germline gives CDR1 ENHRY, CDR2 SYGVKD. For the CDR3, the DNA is TGTGCCATCTCGCAGCGTGAGGAGACCCAGTACTTC. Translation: CAISQREETQYF.

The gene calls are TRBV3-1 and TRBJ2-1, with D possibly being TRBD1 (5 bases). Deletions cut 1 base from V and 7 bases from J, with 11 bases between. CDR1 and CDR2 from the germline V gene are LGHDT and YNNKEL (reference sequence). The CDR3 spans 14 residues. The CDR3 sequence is CASSQGTLGNEQFF. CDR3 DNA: TGTGCCAGCAGCCAAGGGACACTTGGGAATGAGCAGTTCTTC.

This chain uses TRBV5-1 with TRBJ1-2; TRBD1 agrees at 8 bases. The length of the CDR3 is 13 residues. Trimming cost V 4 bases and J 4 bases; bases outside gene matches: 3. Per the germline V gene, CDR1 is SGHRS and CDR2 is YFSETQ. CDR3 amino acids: CASSIDRGYGYTF. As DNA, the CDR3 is TGCGCCAGCAGCATCGACAGGGGCTATGGCTACACCTTC.

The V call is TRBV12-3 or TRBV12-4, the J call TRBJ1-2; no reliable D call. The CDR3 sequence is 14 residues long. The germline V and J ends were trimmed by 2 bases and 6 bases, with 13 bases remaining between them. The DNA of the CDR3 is TGTGCCAGCAGTTTAATTCGCACGGGTGATGGCTACACCTTC. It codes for CASSLIRTGDGYTF.

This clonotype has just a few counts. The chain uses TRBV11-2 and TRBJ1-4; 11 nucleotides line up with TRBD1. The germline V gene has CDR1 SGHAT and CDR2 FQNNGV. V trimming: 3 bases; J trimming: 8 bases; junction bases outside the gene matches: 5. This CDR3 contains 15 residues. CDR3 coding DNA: TGTGCCAGCAGCTTCTCGGACAGGGGGCAAGAAAAACTGTTTTTT. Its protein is CASSFSDRGQEKLFF.

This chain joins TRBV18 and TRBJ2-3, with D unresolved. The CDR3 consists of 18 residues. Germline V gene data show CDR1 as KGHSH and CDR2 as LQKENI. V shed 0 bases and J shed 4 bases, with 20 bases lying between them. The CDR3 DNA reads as TGTGCCAGCTCACCACCGGTGAAAAGGGTAAGCCGGCCAGATACGCAGTATTTT. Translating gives CASSPPVKRVSRPDTQYF.

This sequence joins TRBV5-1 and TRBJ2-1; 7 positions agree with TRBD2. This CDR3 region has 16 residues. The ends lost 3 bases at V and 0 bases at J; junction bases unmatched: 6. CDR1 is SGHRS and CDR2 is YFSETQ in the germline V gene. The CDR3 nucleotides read TGCGCCAGCAGCTCTGAACTAGCGAGCTCCTACAATGAGCAGTTCTTC. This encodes CASSSELASSYNEQFF.

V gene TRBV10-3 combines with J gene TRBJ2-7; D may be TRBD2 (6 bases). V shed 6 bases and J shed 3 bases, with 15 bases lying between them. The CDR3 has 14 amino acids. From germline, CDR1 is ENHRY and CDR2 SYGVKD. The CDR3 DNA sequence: TGTGCCATCAGCCAGGGAGGCCGTGGCTACGAGCAGTACTTC. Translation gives CAISQGGRGYEQYF.

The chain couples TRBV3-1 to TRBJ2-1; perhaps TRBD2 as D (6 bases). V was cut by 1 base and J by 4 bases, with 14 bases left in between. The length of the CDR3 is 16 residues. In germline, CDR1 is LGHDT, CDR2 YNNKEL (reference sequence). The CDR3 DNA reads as TGTGCCAGCAGCCAAGTTTCTAGCGCCGCTTACAATGAGCAGTTCTTC. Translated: CASSQVSSAAYNEQFF.

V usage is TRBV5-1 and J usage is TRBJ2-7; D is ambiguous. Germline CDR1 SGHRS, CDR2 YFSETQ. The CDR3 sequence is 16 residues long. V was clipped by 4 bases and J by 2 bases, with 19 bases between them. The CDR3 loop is CASSASPAQVPYEQYF. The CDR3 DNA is TGCGCCAGCAGCGCTTCCCCGGCGCAGGTCCCCTACGAGCAGTACTTC.